A selection of T cell receptor beta chains follows, all from one sample in a study of radiation and T cells in renal cell carcinoma. The method was immunoSEQ multiplex PCR; TCRdb's version includes in-frame clones alone and lacks a portion of them. In the table there are about 24,000 clones, more than 45% of which are singletons. The input for sequencing was tumor tissue, taken from a patient whose treatment was nephrectomy without radiotherapy. Receptors were obtained from a man aged 35 to 55 with renal cell carcinoma. Both conserved end residues are part of each CDR3. Fields, in order: D gene, V gene, J gene, clone size, CDR3 DNA, CDR3 protein. D genes are given only for firm matches. Rows give clone size only sometimes, using once, few, many, or a class for an expanded clone.

>NA|TRBV6-1|TRBJ1-1|few
TGTGCCAGCAGTGGGACCGGGACAAGTGAAGCTTTCTTT
CASSGTGTSEAFF
>TRBD2|TRBV27|TRBJ2-2|few
TGTGCCAGCAGTTCCGGACTAGCGGGAGGGCCGGGCACCGGGGAGCTGTTTTTT
CASSSGLAGGPGTGELFF
>TRBD1|TRBV28|TRBJ1-2|NA
TGTGCCAGCAGTTTACACTCCGGGACAGGGAAGGGCTACACCTTC
CASSLHSGTGKGYTF
>NA|TRBV6-1|TRBJ1-5|NA
TGTGCCAGCAGTGAAGGGACAGTCCCGGGTCAGCCCCAGCATTTT
CASSEGTVPGQPQHF
>NA|TRBV4-3|TRBJ2-3|NA
TGCGCCAGCAGCCATAATGGGGCCACAGATACGCAGTATTTT
CASSHNGATDTQYF
>NA|TRBV6-6|TRBJ1-1|NA
TGTGCCAGCAGTTACAATAATGTGGGGAACACTGAAGCTTTCTTT
CASSYNNVGNTEAFF
>NA|TRBV27|TRBJ1-2|many
TGTGCCAGCACCGGGGGGCCGGCCTATGGCTACACCTTC
CASTGGPAYGYTF
>NA|TRBV7-3|TRBJ2-5|NA
TGTGCCAGCAGCTTGCAGGGGCTAGGGGAGACCCAGTACTTC
CASSLQGLGETQYF
>NA|TRBV18|TRBJ1-1|NA
TGTGCCAGCTCACCACGCGAGGAGGTCAACACTGAAGCTTTCTTT
CASSPREEVNTEAFF
>NA|TRBV10-1|TRBJ1-2|NA
TGCGCCAGCATCTCTAAGGGGCGGTGGGGCTACACCTTC
CASISKGRWGYTF
>TRBD1|TRBV10-3|TRBJ1-1|NA
TGTGCCATCAGTGAGCCGGGACAGGGGAGGACTGAAGCTTTCTTT
CAISEPGQGRTEAFF
>NA|TRBV11-3|TRBJ1-1|once
TGTGCCAGCAGCTTAGGGGGCAGGAGCACTGAAGCTTTCTTT
CASSLGGRSTEAFF
>NA|TRBV7-9|TRBJ1-1|NA
TGTGCCAGCAGCTTAGAGAGGGGTCAGGCAGCTTTCTTT
CASSLERGQAAFF
>NA|TRBV28|TRBJ1-2|NA
TGTGCCAGCATCAAGGGGGGGAGGGAAGGCTATGGCTACACCTTC
CASIKGGREGYGYTF
>NA|TRBV5-1|TRBJ1-2|NA
TGCGCCAGCAGCTTGACCGGGGGGATGAACTATGGCTACACCTTC
CASSLTGGMNYGYTF
>NA|TRBV10-2|TRBJ2-1|NA
TGCGCCAGCAGTGAGTACAGACTGCACAATGAGCAGTTCTTC
CASSEYRLHNEQFF
>NA|TRBV6-1|TRBJ1-2|few
TGTGCCAGCAGCCGGGACACGACTAACTATGGCTACACCTTC
CASSRDTTNYGYTF
>TRBD2|TRBV6-5|TRBJ2-5|NA
TGTGCCAGCAGTTACGGGCGAGCGGGGCCGGGGGAGACCCAGTACTTC
CASSYGRAGPGETQYF
>NA|TRBV18|TRBJ1-3|NA
TGTGCCAGCTCAAAACGGACAAGCAACTCCGGCGGAAACACCATATATTTT
CASSKRTSNSGGNTIYF
>NA|TRBV7-2|TRBJ1-2|once
TGTGCCAGCAGCACAACCGGGATCGGGAGCTATGGCTACACCTTC
CASSTTGIGSYGYTF
>NA|TRBV6-1|TRBJ1-1|NA
TGTGCCAGCGGAGCCCTGGGGGACACTGAAGCTTTCTTT
CASGALGDTEAFF
>NA|TRBV5-1|TRBJ1-1|NA
TGCGCCAGCAGCTTGGCCTCCGGGGGAAACACTGAAGCTTTCTTT
CASSLASGGNTEAFF
>NA|TRBV7-8|TRBJ1-1|NA
TGTGCCAGCAGCCTAGGGGGTAGTTCGGTCACTGAAGCTTTCTTT
CASSLGGSSVTEAFF
>NA|TRBV4-2|TRBJ2-7|few
TGTGCCAGCAGCCTTTCCGGGACATCCGGGCCCTACGAGCAGTACTTC
CASSLSGTSGPYEQYF
>NA|TRBV11-2|TRBJ1-1|few
TGTGCCATCCAAAACCCCACTGAAGCTTTCTTT
CAIQNPTEAFF
>NA|TRBV6-1|TRBJ2-5|few
TGTGCCAGCGGGGCGACAGGCCGAGAGACCCAGTACTTC
CASGATGRETQYF
>TRBD1|TRBV4-2|TRBJ2-4|once
TGTGCCAGCAGCTTCCCAGGGGGCGAAGCCAAAAACATTCAGTACTTC
CASSFPGGEAKNIQYF
>NA|TRBV7-6|TRBJ2-2|NA
TGTGCCAGCAGCCATGGCGGGGGCGCGAACACCGGGGAGCTGTTTTTT
CASSHGGGANTGELFF
>NA|TRBV7-8|TRBJ1-2|NA
TGTGCCAGCAGCTTTAGGACCTTC
CASSFRTF
>NA|TRBV2|TRBJ1-6|few
TGTGCCAGCAGTGCGGACGGACGCTTTAATTCACCCCTCCACTTT
CASSADGRFNSPLHF
>TRBD1|TRBV7-2|TRBJ1-2|NA
TGTGCCAGCAGCTTAGTACAGGGGGCTTATGGCTACACCTTC
CASSLVQGAYGYTF